The sequence of this TCR beta chain was determined in a study of blood T cell repertoires in COVID-19. For the study at large: The United States, Italy and Spain supplied acute and convalescent COVID-19 samples. PBMCs, B-cell-depleted T cells, or T cells were the source of the cDNA or gDNA that made up the material.

As originally analysed: Estimated nucleated cell counts came from reference gene primer amplification. TCRdb keeps only in-frame clones here, not all; method: immunoSEQ multiplex PCR. V, J and clone size were drawn from that table, and D and trimming were deduced from the DNA. The sample has under 200,000 clones, 90% seen once; the top ten hold approximately 0.5%. Trimming shortened V by 3 bases and J by 3 bases, and 16 bases separated the two germline ends. The CDR3 is made up of 15 amino acids. Germline V gene lookup returns CDR1 SGHNT and CDR2 YYREEE (reference sequence). This receptor was taken from a man aged 50-59 years with acute or convalescent COVID-19. The chain combines TRBV5-4 with TRBJ2-7; D may be TRBD2 (5 bases). Material: peripheral blood. The CDR3 sequence is CASSSDPQGSYEQYF. CDR3 nucleotide sequence: TGTGCCAGCAGCTCAGACCCACAAGGGAGCTACGAGCAGTACTTC. Complete variable domain (other parts from reference TRBV5-4 and TRBJ2-7): ETGVTQSPTHLIKTRGQQVTLRCSSQSGHNTVSWYQQALGQGPQFIFQYYREEENGRGNFPPRFSGLQFPNYSSELNVNALELDDSALYLCASSSDPQGSYEQYFGPGTRLTVT.